The 8 T cell receptor beta chains in this list originate from one sample, sequenced in a study of response to subunit inactivated influenza vaccine. In TCRdb, the RT-PCR reads were re-called with MiXCR into one record per CDR3 protein. The sample yields about 520,000 distinct CDR3 sequences, 6.5% to 8% seen once. The input for sequencing was PBMCs from blood, taken 23 to 25 months after vaccination. The receptors shown here come from a man aged 50 to 69 who received an inactivated influenza vaccine.

Many counts were recorded for this clonotype. The chain is built from TRBV5-1 and TRBJ1-2; 7 positions match TRBD1. The CDR3 is 15 amino acids. The trim removed 0 bases at V and 2 bases at J, leaving 4 bases unmatched. Germline V gives CDR1 SGHRS, CDR2 YFSETQ. CDR3 in DNA: TGCGCCAGCAGCTTGGGGGACAGAGCAAACTATGGCTACACCTTC. Encoded protein: CASSLGDRANYGYTF.

This clonotype occurred a few times. The chain has TRBV20-1 and TRBJ2-7; D tentatively fits TRBD1 or TRBD2 (5 bases each). The CDR3 extends over 11 amino acids. Germline V gene sequence: CDR1 DFQATT, CDR2 SNEGSKA (reference sequence). Trimming pared 6 bases from V and 3 bases from J, leaving 9 bases between. The CDR3 reads CSAGDGYEQYF. CDR3 bases: TGCAGTGCGGGGGACGGCTACGAGCAGTACTTC.

At least ten counts were recorded for this clonotype. The chain links TRBV15 to TRBJ2-3, with 7 bases fitting TRBD1. V lost 0 bases and J lost 4; bases outside the gene matches: 7. The CDR3 length is 16 residues. Looked up from germline, CDR1 is LNHNV and CDR2 is YYDKDF (reference sequence). In DNA form, the CDR3 reads TGTGCCACCAGCAGAGATTTGGCCAGGGGGTCAGATACGCAGTATTTT. It yields the protein CATSRDLARGSDTQYF.

This clonotype was counted between two and nine times. The CDR3 DNA reads TGTGCCAGCCAACGCGGGGGACGCCCAATCACAGATACGCAGTATTTT. The encoded protein is CASQRGGRPITDTQYF. The rearrangement joins TRBV6-1 to TRBJ2-3; 7 nucleotides match TRBD2. The CDR3 covers 16 residues. Germline CDR1 reads MNHNS; CDR2 reads SASEGT. Trimming at V came to 8 bases and at J to 2 bases, leaving 13 bases not matched to a gene.

This clonotype was observed a handful of times. The CDR3 sequence is CSARDGQGGTYEQYF. The DNA for the CDR3 is TGCAGTGCTAGAGATGGCCAGGGTGGAACCTACGAGCAGTACTTC. The rearrangement links TRBV20-1 to TRBJ2-7; D possibly corresponds to TRBD1 (5 bases). The CDR3 totals 15 residues. Between the trimmed V and J ends, which lost 0 bases and 2 bases, there was a span of 14 bases. Germline CDR1 and CDR2: DFQATT and SNEGSKA (reference sequence).

In this sample, this clonotype turned up many times. The rearrangement links TRBV4-3 to TRBJ2-4, with 11 bases fitting TRBD2. The CDR3 runs 15 residues. V was clipped by 3 bases and J by 8 bases; unmatched bases: 6. CDR1 is LGHNA and CDR2 is YSLEER in the germline V gene. For the CDR3, the DNA is TGCGCCAGCAGCCATTTAGCGGGAGGGGATCACATTCAGTACTTC. Protein product: CASSHLAGGDHIQYF.

There are a few counts of this clonotype. The rearrangement uses TRBV5-1 and TRBJ1-1; a weak D match, TRBD1 (5 bases). V lost 0 bases to trimming and J lost 6 bases, with 15 bases between them. Looked up from germline, CDR1 is SGHRS and CDR2 is YFSETQ. The CDR3 contains 15 residues. The CDR3 region is CASSLGGGRRAEAFF. DNA of the CDR3: TGCGCCAGCAGCTTGGGCGGGGGTCGGCGGGCTGAAGCTTTCTTT.

This clonotype was seen only a few times. The J gene is TRBJ2-7, the V gene TRBV10-1; 8 bases map to TRBD2. Per the germline V gene, CDR1 is WNHNN and CDR2 is SYGVQD (reference sequence). The CDR3 covers 14 residues. Trimming cost V 6 bases and J 2 bases; bases outside gene matches: 6. The CDR3: CASRKGLGTYEQYF. Here the CDR3 DNA reads TGCGCCAGCAGGAAGGGACTAGGGACCTACGAGCAGTACTTC.